Below, one T cell receptor (beta chain) is given with its context. The antigen is unknown. CD4+ T cells from unexposed donors were obtained before the COVID-19 pandemic (2011-2018). CD4 enrichment then naive enrichment separated naive from memory CD4+ cells. Profiling relied on immunoSEQ multiplex PCR, and the TCRdb table lists in-frame clones only, not all of them. The sample consists of roughly 61,000 clones, more than 80% of them appearing once. This CDR3 contains 15 residues. Trimming took off 8 bases at V and 1 base at J, with 16 bases between the two ends. Germline assignment: CDR1 MDHEN and CDR2 SYDVKM. These data come from a study of CD4 T cells in relation to SARS-CoV-2 and coronaviruses. The wider study: Shared crossreactive spike epitopes were mapped to their HLA restriction.

Study findings and constraints: Compared with monoreactive clones, crossreactive clones showed significantly weaker SARS-CoV-2 expansion. Crossreactivity was assessed only for spike protein, not other viral proteins.

Sequencing input: memory CD4+ T cells from PBMCs. The rearrangement links TRBV28 to TRBJ2-3, with TRBD2 as a possible D gene (5 bases). The TCR sequence derives from a human donor in good health. The CDR3 DNA follows: TGTGCCAGCCTCCCAACCGGGGTCGGCACAGATACGCAGTATTTT. This translates into CASLPTGVGTDTQYF.